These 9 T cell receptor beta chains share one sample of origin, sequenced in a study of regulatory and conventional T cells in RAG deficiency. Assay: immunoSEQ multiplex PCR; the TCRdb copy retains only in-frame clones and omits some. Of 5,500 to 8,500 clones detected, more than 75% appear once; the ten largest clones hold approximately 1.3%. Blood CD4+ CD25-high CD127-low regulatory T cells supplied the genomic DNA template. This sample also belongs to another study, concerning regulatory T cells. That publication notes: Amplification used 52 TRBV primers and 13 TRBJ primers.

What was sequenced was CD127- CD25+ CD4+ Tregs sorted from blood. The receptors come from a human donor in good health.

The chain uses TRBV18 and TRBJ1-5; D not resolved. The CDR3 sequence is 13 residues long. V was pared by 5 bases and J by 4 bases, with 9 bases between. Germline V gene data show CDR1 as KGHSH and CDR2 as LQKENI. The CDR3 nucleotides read TGTGCCAGCTCATTCTCCTCGAATCAGCCCCAGCATTTT. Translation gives CASSFSSNQPQHF.

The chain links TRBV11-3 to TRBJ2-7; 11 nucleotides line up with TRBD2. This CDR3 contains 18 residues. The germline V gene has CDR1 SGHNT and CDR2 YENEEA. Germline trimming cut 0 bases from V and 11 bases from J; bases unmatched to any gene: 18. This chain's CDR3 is CASSLDTGETSGGSGEYF. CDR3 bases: TGTGCCAGCAGCTTAGATACGGGGGAAACTAGCGGGGGATCCGGAGAGTACTTC.

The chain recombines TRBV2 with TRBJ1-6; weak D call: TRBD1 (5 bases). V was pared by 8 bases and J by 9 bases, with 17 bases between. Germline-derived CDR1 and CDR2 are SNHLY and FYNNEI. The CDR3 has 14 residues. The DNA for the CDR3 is TGTGCCAGCGGGGGAGGCAGGGTGGGTTCACCCCTCCACTTT. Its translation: CASGGGRVGSPLHF.

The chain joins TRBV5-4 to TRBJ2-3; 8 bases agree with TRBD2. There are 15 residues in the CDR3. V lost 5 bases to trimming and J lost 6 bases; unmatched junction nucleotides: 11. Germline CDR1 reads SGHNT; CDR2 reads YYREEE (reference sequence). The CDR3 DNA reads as TGTGCCAGCAGTCCGGGGGCGGGGGGCGCCGATACGCAGTATTTT. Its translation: CASSPGAGGADTQYF.

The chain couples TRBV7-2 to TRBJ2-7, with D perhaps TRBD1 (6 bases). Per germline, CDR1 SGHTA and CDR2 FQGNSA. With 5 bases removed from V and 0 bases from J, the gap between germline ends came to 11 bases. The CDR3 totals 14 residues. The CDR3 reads CASSSRDNSYEQYF. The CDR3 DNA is TGTGCCAGCAGCAGCCGGGACAACTCCTACGAGCAGTACTTC.

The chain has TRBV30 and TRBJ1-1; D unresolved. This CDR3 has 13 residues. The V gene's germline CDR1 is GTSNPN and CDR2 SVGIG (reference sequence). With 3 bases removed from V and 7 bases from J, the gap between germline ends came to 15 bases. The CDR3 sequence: CAWRESGSGEAFF. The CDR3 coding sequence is TGTGCCTGGAGAGAATCGGGATCAGGTGAAGCTTTCTTT.

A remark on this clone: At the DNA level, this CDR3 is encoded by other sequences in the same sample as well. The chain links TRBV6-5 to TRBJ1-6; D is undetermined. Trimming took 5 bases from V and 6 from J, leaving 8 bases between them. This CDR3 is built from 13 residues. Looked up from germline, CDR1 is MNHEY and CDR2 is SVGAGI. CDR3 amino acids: CASSRELNSPLHF. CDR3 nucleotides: TGTGCCAGCAGTCGGGAGCTTAATTCACCCCTCCACTTT.

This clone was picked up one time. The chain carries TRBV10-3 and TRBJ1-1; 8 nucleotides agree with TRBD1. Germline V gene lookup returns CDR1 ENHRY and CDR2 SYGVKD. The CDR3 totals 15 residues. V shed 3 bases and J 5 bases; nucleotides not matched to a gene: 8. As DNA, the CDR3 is TGTGCCATCAGTGATAAGGACAGGGAGGTGACTGAAGCTTTCTTT. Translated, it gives CAISDKDREVTEAFF.

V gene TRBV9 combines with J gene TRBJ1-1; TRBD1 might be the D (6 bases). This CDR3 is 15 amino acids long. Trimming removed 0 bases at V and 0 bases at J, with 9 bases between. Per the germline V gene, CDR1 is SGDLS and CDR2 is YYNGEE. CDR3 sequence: CASSVGTGLNTEAFF. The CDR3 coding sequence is TGTGCCAGCAGCGTAGGAACAGGGCTGAACACTGAAGCTTTCTTT.